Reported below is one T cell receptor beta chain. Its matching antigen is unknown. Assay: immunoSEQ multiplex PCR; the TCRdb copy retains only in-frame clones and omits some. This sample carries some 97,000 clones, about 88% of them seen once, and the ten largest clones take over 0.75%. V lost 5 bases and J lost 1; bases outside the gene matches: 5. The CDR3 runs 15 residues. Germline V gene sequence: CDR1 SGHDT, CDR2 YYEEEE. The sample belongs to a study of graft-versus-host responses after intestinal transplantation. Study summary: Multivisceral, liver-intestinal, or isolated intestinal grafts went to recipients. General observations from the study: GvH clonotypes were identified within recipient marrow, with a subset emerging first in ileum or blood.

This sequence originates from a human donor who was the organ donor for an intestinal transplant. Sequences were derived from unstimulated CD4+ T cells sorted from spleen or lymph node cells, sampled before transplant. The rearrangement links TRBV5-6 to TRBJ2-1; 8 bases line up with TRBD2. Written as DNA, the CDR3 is TGTGCCAGCAGTAGCGGGGTGGGGTCCTACAATGAGCAGTTCTTC. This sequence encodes CASSSGVGSYNEQFF.